The next 7 T cell receptor beta chains were all read from a single sample in a study of blood T cell repertoires in COVID-19. The assay was immunoSEQ multiplex PCR, and TCRdb's table has in-frame clones only and misses some. The repertoire has 95,000 to 110,000 clones, approximately 84% of them found once; the top ten carry approximately 4%. Source material: peripheral blood. The receptors shown here come from a human donor in a cohort sampled during active COVID-19.

This chain joins TRBV7-6 and TRBJ1-1; D gene unclear. The CDR3 contains 13 residues. Per the germline V gene, CDR1 is SGHVS and CDR2 is FNYEAQ. Trimming cost V 5 bases and J 5 bases, with 12 bases left between them. CDR3 amino acids: CASSPSGGTEAFF. Written as DNA, the CDR3 is TGTGCCAGCAGCCCATCAGGTGGGACTGAAGCTTTCTTT.

The chain employs TRBV7-2 and TRBJ2-7; perhaps TRBD2 as D (6 bases). Germline assignment: CDR1 SGHTA and CDR2 FQGNSA. This CDR3 is 15 amino acids long. V lost 5 bases to trimming and J lost 0 bases, with 14 bases between them. DNA for the CDR3: TGTGCCAGCAGCCAGGCGGCGGGGAGCTCCTACGAGCAGTACTTC. As protein: CASSQAAGSSYEQYF.

The rearrangement links TRBV5-4 to TRBJ2-2; 8 nucleotides align to TRBD2. Looked up from germline, CDR1 is SGHNT and CDR2 is YYREEE (reference sequence). CDR3 size: 17 residues. V trimming: 3 bases; J trimming: 6 bases; junction bases outside the gene matches: 13. In DNA form, the CDR3 reads TGTGCCAGCAGCTGGGTTGGGGGGACTAGTTTTGCCGGGGAGCTGTTTTTT. As protein: CASSWVGGTSFAGELFF.

The chain employs TRBV6-2 or TRBV6-3 and TRBJ1-3; D unclear. Germline lookup yields CDR1 MNHEY and CDR2 SVGEGT. Trimming left V 2 bases short and J 0 bases short, with 14 bases between. The CDR3 spans 17 residues. The CDR3 region has the DNA TGTGCCAGCAGTTACGCCGCCCGCGTGATCTCTGGAAACACCATATATTTT. Protein product: CASSYAARVISGNTIYF.

The chain uses TRBV28 and TRBJ2-1, with 10 nucleotides matching TRBD2. The CDR3 loop spans 15 amino acids. Germline assignment: CDR1 MDHEN and CDR2 SYDVKM. J gave up 6 bases and V 5 bases, and 7 bases lay outside the gene matches. The CDR3 region has the DNA TGTGCCAGCAGTACACGGACTAGCGGCTTCAATGAGCAGTTCTTC. It specifies CASSTRTSGFNEQFF.

This sequence joins TRBV5-1 and TRBJ2-7, with TRBD1 matching 9 bases. The length of the CDR3 is 15 residues. J was trimmed by 2 bases and V by 4 bases; bases with no gene match: 7. Germline assignment: CDR1 SGHRS and CDR2 YFSETQ. The CDR3 loop reads CASSQPGQGTYEQYF. CDR3 sequence (DNA): TGCGCCAGCAGCCAGCCGGGACAGGGAACCTACGAGCAGTACTTC.

This clone was counted only a few times. V and J are TRBV3-1 (or the pseudogene TRBV3-2) and TRBJ1-3; D is undetermined. Looked up from germline, CDR1 is LGHDT and CDR2 is YNNKEL (reference sequence). The CDR3 consists of 12 residues. The V end lost 3 bases, the J end lost 11 bases, and 11 bases lay between the germline ends. The CDR3 DNA reads TGTGCCAGCAGCCACTACGGTCTCGCCATATATTTT. Encoded protein: CASSHYGLAIYF.